These T cell receptor beta chains were read from a single sample in a study of blood T cell repertoires in COVID-19. Using immunoSEQ multiplex PCR, the repertoire was profiled, and TCRdb retains in-frame clones only, with some absent. The sample records 300,000 to 500,000 clones, roughly 90% being singletons. The sequencing sample was made of PBMCs or T cells enriched from blood (not recorded which). The receptors here all came from a woman in her 30s with acute COVID-19. Each CDR3 is given with its conserved first and last residue. The D gene is left open where the match is weak. Size values are once, few and many counts, or a class for expanded clones, and some rows have none.

V,size,J,D,DNA,CDR3
TRBV18,.,TRBJ1-5,TRBD1,TGTGCCAGCTCACTGCACCGGGACAGACCCAATCAGCCCCAGCATTTT,CASSLHRDRPNQPQHF
TRBV4-2,.,TRBJ2-1,TRBD2,TGTGCCAGCAGACAGACTAGCGGTAACAATGAGCAGTTCTTC,CASRQTSGNNEQFF
TRBV4-1,.,TRBJ2-7,.,TGCGCCAGCAGCCCCAACCCCCGGGGTACTTACGAGCAGTACTTC,CASSPNPRGTYEQYF
TRBV6-5,.,TRBJ1-6,.,TGTGCCAGCAACGGAGACCCCTATAATTCACCCCTCCACTTT,CASNGDPYNSPLHF
TRBV30,.,TRBJ1-3,.,TGTGCCTGGAGTACACGTGGAAACACCATATATTTT,CAWSTRGNTIYF
TRBV21-1,few,TRBJ1-1,.,TGTGCCAGCAGGGGAAGACAGGGGAGCACTGAAGCTTTCTTT,CASRGRQGSTEAFF
TRBV7-8,.,TRBJ2-7,TRBD1,TGTGCCAGCAGCTTAGAGGACAGGGCCCTGTACGAGCAGTACTTC,CASSLEDRALYEQYF
TRBV21-1,few,TRBJ1-6,.,TGTGCCAGCAGCAAAAGGAGGGTCTGGCAACATTCACCCCTCCACTTT,CASSKRRVWQHSPLHF
TRBV3-1/TRBV3-2,.,TRBJ1-2,.,TGTGCCAGCAGCCAAGACTCAGGCGGGGGATGGTTCTATGGCTACACCTTC,CASSQDSGGGWFYGYTF
TRBV19,few,TRBJ1-1,TRBD1,TGTGCCAGTAGAGCCAGGGACAGGAACACTGAAGCTTTCTTT,CASRARDRNTEAFF
TRBV28,.,TRBJ1-4,.,TGTGCCAGCAGTCCCCACAGGGCCGGCTACGAAAAACTGTTTTTT,CASSPHRAGYEKLFF